Following are 10 T cell receptor beta chains from one sample sequenced in a study of naive and memory T cell subsets. The beta constant-region primer was an equimolar mix of two oligonucleotides covering TRBC1 and TRBC2. MiXCR was run by TCRdb on the UMI-ligation and nested PCR reads, yielding one entry per CDR3 protein. The sample yields about 90,000 distinct CDR3 sequences, roughly 7% seen once. Sequencing used central memory CD4+ T cells from blood. The receptors stem from a human donor in good health.

The chain has TRBV11-3 and TRBJ2-1, with 13 bases lining up with TRBD2. The CDR3 totals 15 residues. The ends lost 5 bases at V and 5 bases at J; junction bases unmatched: 3. From germline, CDR1 is SGHNT and CDR2 YENEEA. CDR3 in DNA: TGTGCCAGCAGCCCCGGGACTAGCGGGGACAATGAGCAGTTCTTC. Residues: CASSPGTSGDNEQFF.

This clonotype was counted a few times. The rearrangement links TRBV7-9 to TRBJ2-7, with 8 bases matching TRBD1. The CDR3 spans 14 residues. Germline V lookup: CDR1 SEHNR, CDR2 FQNEAQ (reference sequence). The trim removed 5 bases at V and 7 bases at J, leaving 10 bases unmatched. The CDR3 sequence is CASSARQGTEEQYF. The CDR3 bases are TGTGCCAGCAGCGCCCGACAGGGGACGGAAGAGCAGTACTTC.

This chain connects TRBV7-3 to TRBJ2-3, with 10 bases matching TRBD2. This CDR3 contains 15 residues. Losses at the gene ends were 3 bases for V and 4 bases for J; bases not matched to a gene: 4. The V gene's germline CDR1 is SGHTA and CDR2 FQGTGA. CDR3 residues: CASSFDGLAADTQYF. For the CDR3, the DNA is TGTGCCAGCAGCTTCGACGGACTAGCGGCAGATACGCAGTATTTT.

This clonotype came up a few times. The CDR3 is CSARAPWTGGNQPQHF. DNA of the CDR3: TGCAGTGCTCGCGCCCCCTGGACAGGGGGTAATCAGCCCCAGCATTTT. V usage is TRBV20-1 and J usage is TRBJ1-5; TRBD1 aligns across 10 bases. The V and J ends lost 5 bases and 4 bases, in that order; junction bases with no gene match: 11. Germline V gives CDR1 DFQATT, CDR2 SNEGSKA (reference sequence). This CDR3 spans 16 amino acids.

The genes are TRBV4-1 and TRBJ2-3; 7 nucleotides align to TRBD2. The CDR3 spans 17 residues. The germline gives CDR1 MGHRA, CDR2 YSYEKL. Trimming cost V 1 base and J 4 bases; bases outside gene matches: 11. The DNA of the CDR3 is TGCGCCAGCAGCCAAGGGGTATCCGGGGGGTTCGCAGATACGCAGTATTTT. It yields the protein CASSQGVSGGFADTQYF.

This clonotype was seen at least ten times. The chain has TRBV7-2 and TRBJ2-3, with 14 bases lining up with TRBD2. J lost 1 base, V lost 5 bases, and 11 bases had no gene match. This CDR3 spans 19 amino acids. Looked up from germline, CDR1 is SGHTA and CDR2 is FQGNSA. The CDR3 nucleotides are TGTGCCAGCAGCAATTCACGAGGACTAGCGGGAGGCCGCACAGATACGCAGTATTTT. Translation: CASSNSRGLAGGRTDTQYF.

This clonotype was observed at least ten times. This chain connects TRBV5-4 to TRBJ2-5; 11 bases match TRBD2. The CDR3 length is 16 residues. Trimming took 6 bases from V and 5 from J; bases not matched to a gene: 12. Germline loops: CDR1 SGHNT, CDR2 YYREEE (reference sequence). The CDR3 DNA reads as TGTGCCAGCACCCGCAAACTAGCGGGAGTACGCGAGACCCAGTACTTC. Its translation: CASTRKLAGVRETQYF.

At least ten counts were recorded for this clonotype. This sequence joins TRBV9 and TRBJ2-2, with TRBD1 as a possible D gene (5 bases). The CDR3 loop spans 17 amino acids. V was cut by 0 bases and J by 0 bases, with 12 bases left in between. CDR1 and CDR2 from the germline V gene are SGDLS and YYNGEE. The DNA of the CDR3 is TGTGCCAGCAGCGTAGTCGGACACCTAGCGAACACCGGGGAGCTGTTTTTT. This encodes CASSVVGHLANTGELFF.

This clonotype was picked up many times. V is TRBV15 and J is TRBJ1-2; 9 nucleotides match TRBD1. The CDR3 length is 13 residues. The V segment lost 2 bases and the J segment 6 bases; nucleotides outside the gene matches: 1. CDR1 is LNHNV and CDR2 is YYDKDF in the germline V gene (reference sequence). CDR3 protein: CATSRRTGDGYTF. The CDR3 DNA is TGTGCCACCAGCAGAAGGACAGGGGATGGCTACACCTTC.

V usage is TRBV11-3 and J usage is TRBJ2-2, with D uncertain. V dropped 1 base and J dropped 5 bases, with 5 bases sitting between them. The CDR3 consists of 13 residues. The germline V gene has CDR1 SGHNT and CDR2 YENEEA. This CDR3 is CASSLVETGELFF. In DNA, the CDR3 is TGTGCCAGCAGCTTAGTGGAGACCGGGGAGCTGTTTTTT.